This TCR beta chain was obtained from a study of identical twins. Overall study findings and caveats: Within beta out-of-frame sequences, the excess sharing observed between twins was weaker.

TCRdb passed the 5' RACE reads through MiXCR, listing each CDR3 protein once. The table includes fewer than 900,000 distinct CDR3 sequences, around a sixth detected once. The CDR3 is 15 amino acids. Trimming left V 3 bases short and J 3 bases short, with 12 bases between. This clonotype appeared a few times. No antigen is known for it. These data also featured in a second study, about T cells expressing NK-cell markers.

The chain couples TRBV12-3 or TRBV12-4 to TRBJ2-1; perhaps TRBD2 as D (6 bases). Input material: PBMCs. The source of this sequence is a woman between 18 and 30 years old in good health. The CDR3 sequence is CASSLVLRGYNEQFF. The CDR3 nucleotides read TGTGCCAGCAGTTTGGTTCTGCGGGGCTACAATGAGCAGTTCTTC.